This T cell receptor beta chain comes out of a study of human T cells and chemical hapten exposure. The overall study: All through the roughly 23-week study, the scalp of each patient received diphenylcyclopropenone doses weekly.

The V end lost 3 bases, the J end lost 2 bases, and 8 bases lay between the germline ends. Germline V gene lookup returns CDR1 SGHTA and CDR2 FQGNSA. The CDR3 spans 15 residues. This sample's time point: patch test 1, 2 weeks after DPC sensitization. Treatment defined: therapeutic diphenylcyclopropenone sensitization with weekly scalp DPC. Sequencing started from total RNA isolated from unfractionated whole blood. Notes on the study in general: While controls formed fewer of them, expanded TCRs formed significantly more large CDR3 similarity clusters. All donors were alopecia patients, so their immunity may differ from that of healthy people.

TCRdb fed the RACE reads into MiXCR, producing one record per CDR3 protein. The sample has around 53,000 distinct CDR3 sequences; 9.3% are singletons. The sample holds a few counts of this clonotype. As yet, its antigen is unknown. The source is a woman between 50 and 59 years old with alopecia areata. Some clones in this sample may be carry-over from other donors' samples. Sequencing was performed on whole blood, taken in connection with sensitization to the hapten diphenylcyclopropenone (DPC). The V and J genes are TRBV7-2 and TRBJ1-6; no clear D. CDR3 amino acids: CASSLGSTYNSPLHF. The CDR3 coding sequence is TGTGCCAGCAGCTTGGGCAGTACCTATAATTCACCCCTCCACTTT.